These 16 T cell receptor beta chains came from one sample sequenced in a study of blood T cell repertoires in COVID-19. The method was immunoSEQ multiplex PCR; TCRdb's version includes in-frame clones alone and lacks a portion of them. The sample has about 160,000 clones; around 84% are singletons. What was sequenced was PBMCs or T cells enriched from blood (not recorded which). The receptors were gathered from a woman aged 45-59 years who had recovered from COVID-19.

The V gene is TRBV18, the J gene TRBJ1-3; 8 bases are shared with TRBD1. The germline gives CDR1 KGHSH, CDR2 LQKENI. The CDR3 has 17 amino acids. V shed 6 bases, J shed 2 bases, and the junction held 12 bases outside the gene matches. Written as DNA, the CDR3 is TGTGCCAGCTCTTTGACAGGGGACAGATCCCCTGGAAACACCATATATTTT. Translating it yields CASSLTGDRSPGNTIYF.

This chain joins TRBV11-1 and TRBJ2-3; D is possibly TRBD1 (6 bases). Germline V gene data show CDR1 as SGHAT and CDR2 as FQDESV (reference sequence). The CDR3 runs 15 residues. The V gene lost 5 bases and the J gene lost 2 bases, with 14 bases spanning the gap. The CDR3 DNA follows: TGTGCCAGCAGCCGCGGACAGCCTAACACAGATACGCAGTATTTT. Translating it yields CASSRGQPNTDTQYF.

The chain employs TRBV7-9 and TRBJ2-7, with a weak D call TRBD2 (5 bases). This CDR3 is built from 13 residues. Deletions cut 0 bases from V and 5 bases from J, with 8 bases between. Germline lookup yields CDR1 SEHNR and CDR2 FQNEAQ (reference sequence). For the CDR3, the DNA is TGTGCCAGCAGCTTAGCGCGGCGGGACGAGCAGTACTTC. Encoded protein: CASSLARRDEQYF.

CDR3 sequence reads: CASSPSAGTSNEQFF. The DNA of the CDR3 is TGTGCCAGCAGCCCTTCGGCAGGGACAAGCAATGAGCAGTTCTTC. The chain combines TRBV9 with TRBJ2-1; perhaps TRBD1 as D (6 bases). V lost 4 bases to trimming and J lost 6 bases, with 17 bases between them. The germline gives CDR1 SGDLS, CDR2 YYNGEE. This CDR3 is built from 15 residues.

The genes are TRBV6-5 and TRBJ1-2, with D possibly being TRBD1 (5 bases). The CDR3 has 13 amino acids. Germline V gives CDR1 MNHEY, CDR2 SVGAGI. The V and J ends lost 10 bases and 7 bases respectively, with 19 bases between them. The CDR3 DNA reads as TGTGCCACCGCGCGTCTAGGGGAGGGTGGCTACACCTTC. Translating gives CATARLGEGGYTF.

The chain recombines TRBV7-9 with TRBJ2-2; the D is unclear. CDR1 is SEHNR and CDR2 is FQNEAQ in the germline V gene (reference sequence). CDR3 length: 16 residues. Trimming took 0 bases from V and 5 from J, leaving 13 bases between them. The CDR3: CASSLAKPSTTGELFF. The CDR3 coding sequence is TGTGCCAGCAGCTTAGCGAAGCCGTCGACAACCGGGGAGCTGTTTTTT.

The rearrangement links TRBV7-3 to TRBJ2-5; D remains unclear. Germline values: CDR1 SGHTA, CDR2 FQGTGA. The V and J ends lost 1 base and 4 bases respectively, with 4 bases between them. There are 12 residues in the CDR3. CDR3 sequence reads: CASSLIGETQYF. For the CDR3, the DNA is TGTGCCAGCAGCTTAATCGGAGAGACCCAGTACTTC.

In this sample, this clone is medium-sized. This rearrangement joins TRBV5-1 to TRBJ1-1; no firm D call. CDR1 is SGHRS and CDR2 is YFSETQ in the germline V gene. CDR3 length: 16 residues. V was cut by 4 bases and J by 0 bases, with 16 bases left in between. The CDR3 coding sequence is TGCGCCAGCAGCGTGGGGAGCGGGCATATGAACACTGAAGCTTTCTTT. The encoded protein is CASSVGSGHMNTEAFF.

The rearrangement links TRBV6-1 to TRBJ1-1; D may be TRBD1 (5 bases). With 0 bases removed from V and 5 bases from J, the gap between germline ends came to 10 bases. CDR3 length equals 14 residues. The germline gives CDR1 MNHNS, CDR2 SASEGT. CDR3 sequence (DNA): TGTGCCAGCAGTGAAGCGGGGCAGAGGACTGAAGCTTTCTTT. It yields the protein CASSEAGQRTEAFF.

The chain carries TRBV9 and TRBJ2-2; 13 nucleotides align to TRBD2. CDR3 length: 17 residues. V shed 2 bases and J 2 bases; nucleotides not matched to a gene: 3. Germline CDR1 SGDLS, CDR2 YYNGEE. CDR3 sequence (DNA): TGTGCCAGCAGCGTCACTAGCGGGGGGGTCAACACCGGGGAGCTGTTTTTT. Amino acid sequence: CASSVTSGGVNTGELFF.

V gene TRBV19 combines with J gene TRBJ2-2; tentatively, D is TRBD1 (6 bases). The V gene lost 7 bases and the J gene lost 0 bases, with 12 bases spanning the gap. Germline V CDR1 and CDR2: LNHDA, SQIVND (reference sequence). This CDR3 has 15 residues. The DNA of the CDR3 is TGTGCCAGTACCCTGGGGGCGGCGAACACCGGGGAGCTGTTTTTT. Its protein product is CASTLGAANTGELFF. Supplemented by reference TRBV19 and TRBJ2-2, the full variable domain reads DGGITQSPKYLFRKEGQNVTLSCEQNLNHDAMYWYRQDPGQGLRLIYYSQIVNDFQKGDIAEGYSVSREKKESFPLTVTSAQKNPTAFYLCASTLGAANTGELFFGEGSRLTVL.

This clone was picked up many times. The CDR3 protein is CASSLYSSNEQFF. The CDR3 DNA reads TGTGCCAGCAGTTTATACTCATCCAATGAGCAGTTCTTC. The rearrangement joins TRBV27 to TRBJ2-1, with D unclear. The V gene's germline CDR1 is MNHEY and CDR2 SMNVEV (reference sequence). The V end was cut by 1 base, the J end by 6 bases, with 7 bases between. The CDR3 has 13 residues.

The chain combines TRBV7-2 with TRBJ2-1; unclear D gene. Trimming cost V 1 base and J 7 bases, with 8 bases left between them. CDR3 size: 13 residues. The V gene's germline CDR1 is SGHTA and CDR2 FQGNSA. CDR3: CASSLGEANEQFF. The DNA of the CDR3 is TGTGCCAGCAGCTTAGGAGAAGCGAATGAGCAGTTCTTC.

The chain joins TRBV27 to TRBJ2-2; 11 bases line up with TRBD2. V lost 6 bases to trimming and J lost 0 bases; unmatched junction nucleotides: 6. The CDR3 is made up of 17 amino acids. Looked up from germline, CDR1 is MNHEY and CDR2 is SMNVEV (reference sequence). CDR3 in amino acids: CASRRGTSGPNTGELFF. CDR3 sequence (DNA): TGTGCCAGCAGGCGAGGGACTAGCGGACCGAACACCGGGGAGCTGTTTTTT.

This sequence joins TRBV3-1 (or the pseudogene TRBV3-2) and TRBJ1-1, with a weak D call TRBD1 (5 bases). This CDR3 contains 13 residues. The germline V gene has CDR1 LGHDT and CDR2 YNNKEL (reference sequence). The germline V and J ends were trimmed by 1 base and 10 bases, with 13 bases remaining between them. The CDR3 DNA sequence: TGTGCCAGCAGCCAAGGGGGCGCCCTGGGAGCTTTCTTT. It specifies CASSQGGALGAFF.

The V call is TRBV4-3, the J call TRBJ1-4, with 9 bases aligning to TRBD1. The CDR3 covers 15 residues. The junction had 3 bases not matched to a gene; V was cut back by 0 bases and J by 7 bases. CDR1 is LGHNA, CDR2 YSLEER, per germline. The CDR3 here is CASSQEGTGSEKLFF. The CDR3 nucleotides read TGCGCCAGCAGCCAAGAGGGGACAGGGAGTGAAAAACTGTTTTTT.